This T cell receptor (beta chain) was recorded in a study of blood T cell repertoires in COVID-19. The data were produced by immunoSEQ multiplex PCR, yet TCRdb's version contains in-frame clones alone and is incomplete. The sample lists roughly 140,000 clones, roughly 86% occurring once. The CDR3 is 14 residues long. Between the trimmed V and J ends, which lost 3 bases and 6 bases, there was a span of 11 bases. CDR1 LGHDT and CDR2 YNNKEL come from the germline V gene (reference sequence). This receptor was identified in a man between 70 and 80 years old with acute or convalescent COVID-19. This chain joins TRBV3-1 (or the pseudogene TRBV3-2) and TRBJ2-2; D possibly corresponds to TRBD2 (5 bases). Source material: peripheral blood. Here the CDR3 reads CASSQGPRAGELFF. The CDR3, as DNA: TGTGCCAGCAGCCAGGGCCCGAGGGCCGGGGAGCTGTTTTTT.